Each of the 14 T cell receptor beta chains below was sequenced from the same sample in a study of blood T cell repertoires in COVID-19. Sequenced by immunoSEQ multiplex PCR; TCRdb stores in-frame clones only, minus some. The sample consists of some 320,000 clones, about 85% of them appearing once. The sequenced sample was PBMCs or T cells enriched from blood (not recorded which). These receptors came from a woman in her twenties or thirties who had been exposed to COVID-19.

In its sample, this clone was seen once. This chain links TRBV2 with TRBJ2-3, with D possibly TRBD2 on 6 matching bases. V gave up 4 bases and J gave up 2 bases, with 16 bases separating them. The length of the CDR3 is 16 residues. Germline lookup yields CDR1 SNHLY and CDR2 FYNNEI. In DNA form, the CDR3 reads TGTGCCAGCAGTGGGCGGGACTTTCGGATCACAGATACGCAGTATTTT. Its protein is CASSGRDFRITDTQYF.

The chain is built from TRBV7-9 and TRBJ1-1, with 8 bases fitting TRBD1. J was trimmed by 4 bases and V by 2 bases; bases with no gene match: 12. The CDR3 consists of 17 residues. The germline V gene encodes CDR1 SEHNR and CDR2 FQNEAQ (reference sequence). The CDR3 region has the DNA TGTGCCAGCAGCTTAAAGGGGACAGGAGACTTTCGCACTGAAGCTTTCTTT. It specifies CASSLKGTGDFRTEAFF.

The chain joins TRBV28 to TRBJ1-4; D is unclear. V gave up 6 bases and J gave up 4 bases, with 9 bases separating them. The CDR3 spans 13 residues. Germline assignment: CDR1 MDHEN and CDR2 SYDVKM. CDR3 bases: TGTGCCAGCAGGTACAGCTTTAATGAAAAACTGTTTTTT. This codes for CASRYSFNEKLFF.

The V call is TRBV7-2, the J call TRBJ1-1; D uncertain. Germline assignment: CDR1 SGHTA and CDR2 FQGNSA. Between the trimmed V and J ends, which lost 5 bases and 0 bases, there was a span of 10 bases. This CDR3 comprises 14 residues. The chain's CDR3 is CASSIKRVNTEAFF. The CDR3 coding sequence is TGTGCCAGCAGCATAAAGAGGGTGAACACTGAAGCTTTCTTT.

The rearrangement uses TRBV19 and TRBJ1-2, with D hard to call. Germline V gene sequence: CDR1 LNHDA, CDR2 SQIVND (reference sequence). CDR3 length: 13 residues. Trimming pared 3 bases from V and 9 bases from J, leaving 14 bases between. This chain's CDR3 is CASSIAAGGSYTF. DNA of the CDR3: TGTGCCAGTAGTATTGCCGCAGGCGGGAGCTACACCTTC.

The chain couples TRBV19 to TRBJ2-3; D is unclear. CDR3 length equals 14 residues. Germline V lookup: CDR1 LNHDA, CDR2 SQIVND (reference sequence). Trimming removed 6 bases from V and 2 bases from J, with 12 bases in between. This chain's CDR3 is CASRPAEITDTQYF. The CDR3 coding sequence is TGTGCCAGTAGGCCGGCGGAGATCACAGATACGCAGTATTTT.

V and J are TRBV7-3 and TRBJ1-2, with no clear D. The germline V and J ends were trimmed by 1 base and 6 bases, with 21 bases remaining between them. The CDR3 covers 17 residues. In germline, CDR1 is SGHTA, CDR2 FQGTGA. For the CDR3, the DNA is TGTGCCAGCAGCTTAAACCCTTCTCCGCGGACTCCACATGGCTACACCTTC. Translating gives CASSLNPSPRTPHGYTF.

The rearrangement links TRBV12-3 or TRBV12-4 to TRBJ2-2; the D is unclear. V was shortened by 5 bases and J by 6 bases, with 7 bases between the two germline ends. CDR3 length: 12 amino acids. CDR3 protein: CASSRSAGELFF. The CDR3 nucleotides read TGTGCCAGCAGTAGGAGCGCCGGGGAGCTGTTTTTT.

The chain uses TRBV2 and TRBJ1-2; unclear D gene. From germline, CDR1 is SNHLY and CDR2 FYNNEI. The CDR3 totals 14 residues. V was trimmed by 6 bases and J by 4 bases, leaving 15 bases between them. CDR3 coding DNA: TGTGCCAGCAGGAGCTCCGAGAGATTCTATGGCTACACCTTC. Residues: CASRSSERFYGYTF.

The chain carries TRBV28 and TRBJ1-5; 9 nucleotides agree with TRBD1. The CDR3 spans 15 residues. Per germline, CDR1 MDHEN and CDR2 SYDVKM. The ends lost 5 bases at V and 6 bases at J; junction bases unmatched: 8. The chain's CDR3 is CASSPRDRVGQPQHF. As DNA, the CDR3 is TGTGCCAGCAGTCCCCGGGACAGGGTCGGTCAGCCCCAGCATTTT.

The chain couples TRBV7-9 to TRBJ2-4; D is undetermined. V was cut by 4 bases and J by 4 bases, with 8 bases left in between. CDR1 and CDR2 (germline): SEHNR, FQNEAQ (reference sequence). The CDR3 sequence is 13 residues long. CDR3 in DNA: TGTGCCAGCAGCTCGGAGCTTAAAAACATTCAGTACTTC. Protein sequence: CASSSELKNIQYF.

V usage is TRBV14 and J usage is TRBJ1-1; a weak D match, TRBD1 (5 bases). Per germline, CDR1 SGHDN and CDR2 FVKESK. The CDR3 loop spans 13 amino acids. V lost 4 bases, J lost 5 bases, and 11 bases lay in between. CDR3: CASSLFQGTEAFF. The CDR3 DNA is TGTGCCAGCAGCCTTTTTCAGGGAACTGAAGCTTTCTTT.

This clone was seen many times. The CDR3 DNA sequence: TGTGCCAGCAGTTATACCGGGACAGGGGGCCTGAAGACCGCTGAAGCTTTCTTT. It encodes CASSYTGTGGLKTAEAFF. The chain couples TRBV5-5 to TRBJ1-1, with TRBD1 matching over 12 bases. V dropped 5 bases and J dropped 6; count of bases not matched to a gene: 17. The CDR3 is 18 amino acids. CDR1 and CDR2 (germline): SGHKS, YYEKEE (reference sequence). The variable domain in full, completed from reference TRBV5-5 and TRBJ1-1, reads DAGVTQSPTHLIKTRGQQVTLRCSPISGHKSVSWYQQVLGQGPQFIFQYYEKEERGRGNFPDRFSARQFPNYSSELNVNALLLGDSALYLCASSYTGTGGLKTAEAFFGQGTRLTVV.

The chain couples TRBV4-2 to TRBJ1-5; D possibly corresponds to TRBD1 (5 bases). CDR3 size: 14 residues. V was cut by 0 bases and J by 8 bases, with 11 bases left in between. Germline CDR1 and CDR2: LGHNA and YNFKEQ. CDR3 protein: CASSQDDRDEPQHF. In DNA, the CDR3 is TGTGCCAGCAGCCAAGATGACAGAGATGAGCCCCAGCATTTT.